Included here is one T cell receptor (beta chain) sequence, with context. What it binds is not known. These data originate in a study of cytomegalovirus exposure and HLA in healthy donors. Broader study findings: A prior analysis recorded that most TCR beta V segments were productive about 87% or about 30% of the time. 164 TCR beta chains were listed as cytomegalovirus-associated. Upon later analysis, HLA-associated TCR beta chains proved more clonally expanded than other, equally common chains.

The ends were cut back, 3 bases at V and 4 bases at J, with 10 bases in the middle. The CDR3 has 13 residues. Germline CDR1 is MGHRA and CDR2 is YSYEKL. The PCR used 60 Vbeta and 13 Jbeta primers. Data came from immunoSEQ multiplex PCR; TCRdb stores just in-frame clones and leaves some out. This table lists roughly 120,000 clones. The sequencing input was PBMCs. The TCR originated in a young man in good health and CMV-seronegative. This rearrangement joins TRBV4-1 to TRBJ2-7; D is unclear. The chain's CDR3 is CASSQGPYYEQYF. The DNA for the CDR3 is TGCGCCAGCAGCCAGGGCCCTTATTACGAGCAGTACTTC.